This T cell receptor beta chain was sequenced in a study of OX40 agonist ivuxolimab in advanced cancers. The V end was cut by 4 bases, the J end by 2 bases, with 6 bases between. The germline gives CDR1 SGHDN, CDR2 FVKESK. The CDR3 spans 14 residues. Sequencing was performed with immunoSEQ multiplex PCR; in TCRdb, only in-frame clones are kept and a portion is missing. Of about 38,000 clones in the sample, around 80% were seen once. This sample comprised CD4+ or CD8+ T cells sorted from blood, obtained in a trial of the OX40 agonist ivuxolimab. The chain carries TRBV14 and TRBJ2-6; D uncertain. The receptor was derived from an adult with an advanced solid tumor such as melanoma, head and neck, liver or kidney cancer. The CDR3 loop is CASSPHTGANVLTF. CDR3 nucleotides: TGTGCCAGCAGCCCCCATACTGGGGCCAACGTCCTGACTTTC. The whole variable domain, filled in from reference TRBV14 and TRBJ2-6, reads EAGVTQFPSHSVIEKGQTVTLRCDPISGHDNLYWYRRVMGKEIKFLLHFVKESKQDESGMPNNRFLAERTGGTYSTLKVQPAELEDSGVYFCASSPHTGANVLTFGAGSRLTVL.